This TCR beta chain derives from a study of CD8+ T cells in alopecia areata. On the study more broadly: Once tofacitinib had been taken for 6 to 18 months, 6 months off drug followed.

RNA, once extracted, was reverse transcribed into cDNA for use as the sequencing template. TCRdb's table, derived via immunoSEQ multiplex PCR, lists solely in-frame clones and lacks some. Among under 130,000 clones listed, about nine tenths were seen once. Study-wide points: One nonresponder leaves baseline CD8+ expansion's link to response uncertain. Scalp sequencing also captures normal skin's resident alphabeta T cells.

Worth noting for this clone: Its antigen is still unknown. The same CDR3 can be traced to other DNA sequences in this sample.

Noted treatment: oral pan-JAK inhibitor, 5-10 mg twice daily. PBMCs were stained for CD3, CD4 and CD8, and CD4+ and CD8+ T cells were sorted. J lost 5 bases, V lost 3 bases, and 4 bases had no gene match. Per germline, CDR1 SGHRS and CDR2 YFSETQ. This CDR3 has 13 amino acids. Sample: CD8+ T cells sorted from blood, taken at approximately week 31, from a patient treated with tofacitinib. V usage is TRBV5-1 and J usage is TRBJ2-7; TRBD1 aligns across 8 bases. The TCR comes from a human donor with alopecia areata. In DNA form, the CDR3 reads TGCGCCAGCAGCTCCGGACAGGGTGACGAGCAGTACTTC. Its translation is CASSSGQGDEQYF.